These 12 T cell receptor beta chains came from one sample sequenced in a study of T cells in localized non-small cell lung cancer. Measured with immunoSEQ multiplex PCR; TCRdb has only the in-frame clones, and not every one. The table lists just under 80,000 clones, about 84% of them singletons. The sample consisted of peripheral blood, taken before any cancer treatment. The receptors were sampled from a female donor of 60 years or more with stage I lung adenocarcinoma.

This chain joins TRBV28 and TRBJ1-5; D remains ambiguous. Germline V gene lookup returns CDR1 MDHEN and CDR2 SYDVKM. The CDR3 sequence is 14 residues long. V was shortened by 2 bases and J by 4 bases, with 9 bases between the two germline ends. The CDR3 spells CASSLGVKNQPQHF. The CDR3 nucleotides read TGTGCCAGCAGTTTAGGGGTGAAGAATCAGCCCCAGCATTTT.

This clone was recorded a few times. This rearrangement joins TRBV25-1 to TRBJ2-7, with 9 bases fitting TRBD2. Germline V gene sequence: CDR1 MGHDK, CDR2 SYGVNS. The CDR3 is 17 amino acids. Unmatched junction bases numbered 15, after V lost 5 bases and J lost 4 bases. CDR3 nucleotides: TGTGCCAGCAGTCCCGATGGTGGGGCTAGCGGGGCATACGAGCAGTACTTC. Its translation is CASSPDGGASGAYEQYF.

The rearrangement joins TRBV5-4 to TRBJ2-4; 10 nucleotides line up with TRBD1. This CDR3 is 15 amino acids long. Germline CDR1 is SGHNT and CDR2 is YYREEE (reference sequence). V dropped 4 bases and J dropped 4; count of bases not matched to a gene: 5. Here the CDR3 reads CASSPPGQGKNIQYF. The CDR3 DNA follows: TGTGCCAGCAGCCCGCCGGGACAGGGGAAAAACATTCAGTACTTC.

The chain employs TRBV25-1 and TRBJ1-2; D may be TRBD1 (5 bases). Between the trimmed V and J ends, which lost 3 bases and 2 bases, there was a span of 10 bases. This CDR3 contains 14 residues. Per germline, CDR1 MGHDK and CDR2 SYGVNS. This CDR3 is CASSDPGSNYGYTF. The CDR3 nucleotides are TGTGCCAGCAGTGACCCAGGGTCCAACTATGGCTACACCTTC.

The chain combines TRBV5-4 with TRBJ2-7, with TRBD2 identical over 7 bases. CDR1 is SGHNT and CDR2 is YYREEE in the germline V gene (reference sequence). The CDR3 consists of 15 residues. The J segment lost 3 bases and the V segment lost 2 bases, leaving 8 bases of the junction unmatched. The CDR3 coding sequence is TGTGCCAGCAGCTTCTCTAGCGGACGGTACTACGAGCAGTACTTC. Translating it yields CASSFSSGRYYEQYF.

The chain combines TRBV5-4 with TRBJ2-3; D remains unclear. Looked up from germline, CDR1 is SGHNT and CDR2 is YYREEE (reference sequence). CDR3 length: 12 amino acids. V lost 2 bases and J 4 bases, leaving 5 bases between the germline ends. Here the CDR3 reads CASSFGPDTQYF. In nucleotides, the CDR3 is TGTGCCAGCAGCTTTGGCCCAGATACGCAGTATTTT.

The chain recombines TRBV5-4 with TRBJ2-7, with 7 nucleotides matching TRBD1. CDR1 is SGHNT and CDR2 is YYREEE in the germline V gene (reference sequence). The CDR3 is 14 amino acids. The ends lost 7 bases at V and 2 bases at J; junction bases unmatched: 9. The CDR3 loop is CASGGYQGAYEQYF. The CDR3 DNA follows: TGTGCCAGCGGTGGATACCAGGGGGCCTACGAGCAGTACTTC.

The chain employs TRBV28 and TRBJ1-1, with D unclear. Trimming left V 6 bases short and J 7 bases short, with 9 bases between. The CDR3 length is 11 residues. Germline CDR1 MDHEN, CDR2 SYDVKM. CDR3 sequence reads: CASSTRNEAFF. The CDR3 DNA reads TGTGCCAGCAGCACCCGGAATGAAGCTTTCTTT.

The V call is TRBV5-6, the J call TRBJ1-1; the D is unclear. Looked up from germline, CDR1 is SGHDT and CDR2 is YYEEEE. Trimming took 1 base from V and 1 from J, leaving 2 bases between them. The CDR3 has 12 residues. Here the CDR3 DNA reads TGTGCCAGCAGCTTGACGAACACTGAAGCTTTCTTT. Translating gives CASSLTNTEAFF.

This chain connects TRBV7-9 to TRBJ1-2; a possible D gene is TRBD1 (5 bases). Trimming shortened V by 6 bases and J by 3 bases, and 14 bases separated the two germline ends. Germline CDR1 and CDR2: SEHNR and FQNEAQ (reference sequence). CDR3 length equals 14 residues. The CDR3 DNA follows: TGTGCCAGCAGAGGAGCAGGGAGAGACTATGGCTACACCTTC. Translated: CASRGAGRDYGYTF.

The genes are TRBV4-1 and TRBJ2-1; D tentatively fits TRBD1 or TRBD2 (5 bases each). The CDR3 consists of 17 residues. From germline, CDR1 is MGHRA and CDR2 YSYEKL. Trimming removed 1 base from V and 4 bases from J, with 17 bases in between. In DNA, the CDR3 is TGCGCCAGCAGCCAAGGGATCCTTACCGGGACGTACAATGAGCAGTTCTTC. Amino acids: CASSQGILTGTYNEQFF.

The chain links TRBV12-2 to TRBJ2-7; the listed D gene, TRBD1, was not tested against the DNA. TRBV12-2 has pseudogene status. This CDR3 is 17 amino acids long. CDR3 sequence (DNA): TGTGCAAGTCGCTTAGACCACCCACAGGGGCACGGGATTGAGCAGTACTTC. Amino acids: CASRLDHPQGHGIEQYF.